A single TCR beta chain is shown here with its context. Antigen: not known. The protocol was immunoSEQ multiplex PCR, while the TCRdb copy is restricted to in-frame clones and leaves out a portion. The sample carries tens of thousands of clones, 90% to 95% recorded once. This record comes from a study of OX40 agonist ivuxolimab in advanced cancers. In the study overall: Patients receiving dose escalation had hepatocellular carcinoma, melanoma, renal cell or head and neck cancer. Prior anti-PD-1, anti-PD-L1 or anti-CTLA-4 therapy was allowed; 40% to 50% had some.

Findings and limits, study-wide: By week 6 at 0.1 to 3.0 mg/kg, blood CD4+ and CD8+ T cells had expanded clonally.

The length of the CDR3 is 13 residues. V shed 7 bases and J 3 bases; nucleotides not matched to a gene: 0. Germline V gene sequence: CDR1 LNHNV, CDR2 YYDKDF (reference sequence). The sequencing here drew on CD4+ or CD8+ T cells sorted from blood, taken in a trial of the OX40 agonist ivuxolimab. This sequence was found in an adult with an advanced solid tumor such as melanoma, head and neck, liver or kidney cancer. This chain joins TRBV15 and TRBJ2-3, with 11 positions matching TRBD2. CDR3 amino acids: CATTSGGTDTQYF. The CDR3 DNA reads TGTGCCACCACTAGCGGGGGGACAGATACGCAGTATTTT.